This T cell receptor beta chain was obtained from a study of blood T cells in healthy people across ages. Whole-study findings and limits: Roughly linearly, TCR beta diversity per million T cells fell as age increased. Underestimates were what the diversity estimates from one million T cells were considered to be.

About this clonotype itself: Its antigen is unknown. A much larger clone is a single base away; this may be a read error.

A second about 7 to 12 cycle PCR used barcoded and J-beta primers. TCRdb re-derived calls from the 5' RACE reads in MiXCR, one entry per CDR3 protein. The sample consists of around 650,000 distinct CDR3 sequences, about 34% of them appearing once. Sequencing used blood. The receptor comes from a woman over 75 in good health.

For the CDR3, the DNA is TGTGCCAGCAACTCGGGGGCCAGTTACAATGAGCAGTACTTC. Amino acids: CASNSGASYNEQYF. The chain links TRBV2 to TRBJ2-5; perhaps D is TRBD1 or TRBD2 (6 bases each). V was pared by 7 bases and J by 11 bases, with 23 bases between. There are 14 residues in the CDR3. CDR1 SNHLY and CDR2 FYNNEI come from the germline V gene.